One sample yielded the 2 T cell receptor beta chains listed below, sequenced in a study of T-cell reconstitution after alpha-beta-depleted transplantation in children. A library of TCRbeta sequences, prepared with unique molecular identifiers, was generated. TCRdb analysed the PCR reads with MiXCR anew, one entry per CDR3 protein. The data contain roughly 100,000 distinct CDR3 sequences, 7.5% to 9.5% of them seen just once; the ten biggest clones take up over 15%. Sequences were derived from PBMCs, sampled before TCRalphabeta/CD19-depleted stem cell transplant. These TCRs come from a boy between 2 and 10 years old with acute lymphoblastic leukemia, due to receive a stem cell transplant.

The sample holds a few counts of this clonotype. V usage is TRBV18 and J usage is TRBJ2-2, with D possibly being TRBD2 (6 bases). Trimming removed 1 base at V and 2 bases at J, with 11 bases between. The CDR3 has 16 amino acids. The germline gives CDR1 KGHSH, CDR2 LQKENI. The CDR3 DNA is TGTGCCAGCTCACCACGGCGGGGCGGTAACACCGGGGAGCTGTTTTTT. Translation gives CASSPRRGGNTGELFF.

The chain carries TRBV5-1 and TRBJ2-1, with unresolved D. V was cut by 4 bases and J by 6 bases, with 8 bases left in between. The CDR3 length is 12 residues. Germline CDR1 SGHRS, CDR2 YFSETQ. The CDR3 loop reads CASSDGRNEQFF. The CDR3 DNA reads TGCGCCAGCAGCGATGGACGCAATGAGCAGTTCTTC.